In its sample, the clone carrying this T cell receptor (beta chain) was seen many times. Its antigen remains unidentified. The source of the sample is a study of T cells after posttransplantation cyclophosphamide. Study results and limitations: Later blood repertoires were often dominated by clones from the donor CD8+ memory compartment.

Sequencing was performed with immunoSEQ multiplex PCR; in TCRdb, only in-frame clones are kept and a portion is missing. This record lists about 12,000 clones, none seen once only, and the top ten clones contain 7.3%. Germline CDR1 is SGHTA and CDR2 is FQGNSA. The CDR3 contains 16 residues. The V gene lost 1 base and the J gene lost 0 bases, with 10 bases spanning the gap. V is TRBV7-2 and J is TRBJ1-3, with D uncertain. Sequenced: PBMCs. This clonotype was sampled from a middle-aged woman in good health, CMV-negative, and a related stem cell transplant donor. CDR3 DNA sequence: TGTGCCAGCAGCTTAGGAGTAAGCAACTCTGGAAACACCATATATTTT. Translating gives CASSLGVSNSGNTIYF.